At least ten counts were recorded for the clone carrying this TCR beta chain. Antigen specificity is unknown. Germline is not matched at one junction end, which may reflect a read error. This record belongs to a study of early T cells in non-severe SARS-CoV-2 infection. Study context: The study sequenced bulk RNA from unsorted whole blood, with chains unpaired.

Study outcomes and limitations: Missing private and CD4 specificities, VDJdb matching favored anti-spike CD8 responses.

Tagging with unique molecular identifiers was applied to individual cDNA molecules. TCRdb re-called the 5' RACE reads with MiXCR, one entry per CDR3 protein. This sample has approximately 70,000 distinct CDR3 sequences; about 5% occur once, and the top ten carry about 7%. This CDR3 region has 13 residues. Looked up from germline, CDR1 is WNHNN and CDR2 is SYGVQD (reference sequence). The receptor's source is an adult who was a healthcare worker with PCR-confirmed SARS-CoV-2 infection or an uninfected control (not recorded which). The chain carries TRBV10-1 and TRBJ1-2; 8 bases are shared with TRBD1. The sequences come from whole blood, collected at baseline. The CDR3 DNA follows: TGTGCCAGCAGTAGGACAGGGAACTATGGCTACACCTTC. Its translation: CASSRTGNYGYTF.